One sample yielded the 24 T cell receptor beta chains listed below, sequenced in a study of blood T cell repertoires in COVID-19. TCRdb keeps only in-frame clones here, not all; method: immunoSEQ multiplex PCR. The data contain under 200,000 clones, under 90% of them singletons. Material: PBMCs or T cells enriched from blood (not recorded which). Receptors originate from a woman aged 45 to 65 who had recovered from COVID-19.

J is TRBJ2-7 and V is TRBV7-9; D perhaps matches TRBD1 (5 bases). The CDR3 consists of 12 residues. CDR1 SEHNR and CDR2 FQNEAQ come from the germline V gene (reference sequence). Trimming pared 5 bases from V and 1 base from J, leaving 6 bases between. The CDR3 is CASSRQSYEQYF. The CDR3 region has the DNA TGTGCCAGCAGCAGACAGTCCTACGAGCAGTACTTC.

The rearrangement links TRBV4-2 to TRBJ2-2, with D maybe TRBD1 (6 bases). There are 18 residues in the CDR3. V was trimmed by 3 bases and J by 0 bases, leaving 17 bases between them. Germline CDR1 LGHNA, CDR2 YNFKEQ. The CDR3 DNA follows: TGTGCCAGCAGCCAGGCGTTTTTTGGACAGACGAACACCGGGGAGCTGTTTTTT. It translates to CASSQAFFGQTNTGELFF.

As to this clone: At the DNA level, this CDR3 is encoded by other sequences in the same sample as well. CDR3 nucleotides: TGTGCCAGCTCACCCGGGACAGGGAACACCGGGGAGCTGTTTTTT. This encodes CASSPGTGNTGELFF. V and J are TRBV18 and TRBJ2-2; 8 positions match TRBD1. CDR3 length: 15 residues. CDR1 and CDR2 (germline): KGHSH, LQKENI. With V trimmed by 3 bases and J by 1 base, 1 base remained unmatched.

The chain carries TRBV13 and TRBJ1-6, with TRBD1 as a possible D gene (5 bases). The germline gives CDR1 PRHDT, CDR2 FYEKMQ (reference sequence). Trimming removed 5 bases from V and 1 base from J, with 12 bases in between. This CDR3 contains 16 residues. The CDR3 sequence is CASSPAGASYNSPLHF. CDR3 nucleotide sequence: TGTGCCAGCAGCCCCGCTGGGGCTTCCTATAATTCACCCCTCCACTTT.

In this sample, this clone turned up many times. V and J are TRBV6-2 or TRBV6-3 and TRBJ1-1; D may be TRBD1 (6 bases). This CDR3 comprises 15 residues. V was clipped by 5 bases and J by 0 bases, with 13 bases between them. CDR1 and CDR2 (germline): MNHEY, SVGEGT. The CDR3 sequence is CASSRTGNLNTEAFF. CDR3 bases: TGTGCCAGCAGTCGAACAGGGAACCTGAACACTGAAGCTTTCTTT.

The rearrangement joins TRBV4-3 to TRBJ1-4; D gene uncertain. The CDR3 contains 16 residues. CDR1 is LGHNA and CDR2 is YSLEER in the germline V gene. V lost 0 bases to trimming and J lost 7 bases, with 15 bases between them. CDR3 sequence: CASSQEGPRLAEKLFF. The CDR3 bases are TGCGCCAGCAGCCAAGAAGGTCCCAGGTTGGCTGAAAAACTGTTTTTT.

In this sample, this clone turned up once. The V gene is TRBV7-2, the J gene TRBJ1-2, with 9 positions matching TRBD1. CDR3 length: 17 amino acids. Germline loops: CDR1 SGHTA, CDR2 FQGNSA. The ends lost 6 bases at V and 5 bases at J; junction bases unmatched: 16. CDR3 nucleotides: TGTGCCAGCAGGCACCATGAATGGGACAGGGCGGAGTATGGCTACACCTTC. This translates into CASRHHEWDRAEYGYTF.

The rearrangement links TRBV7-9 to TRBJ1-1; weak D call: TRBD1 (6 bases). The CDR3 is 15 amino acids. V lost 5 bases and J 11 bases, leaving 24 bases between the germline ends. The V gene's germline CDR1 is SEHNR and CDR2 FQNEAQ (reference sequence). CDR3 amino acids: CASSPPQGLLIGAFF. CDR3 bases: TGTGCCAGCAGCCCACCACAGGGCCTCTTAATAGGGGCTTTCTTT.

The chain is built from TRBV5-1 and TRBJ2-7; tentatively, D is TRBD2 (5 bases). Trimming took 0 bases from V and 6 from J, leaving 16 bases between them. CDR3 length equals 15 residues. From germline, CDR1 is SGHRS and CDR2 YFSETQ. Here the CDR3 reads CASSLALGSEGEQYF. CDR3 bases: TGCGCCAGCAGCTTGGCGCTGGGGAGTGAGGGCGAGCAGTACTTC.

The V gene is TRBV19, the J gene TRBJ2-1; TRBD2 matches 8 bases. CDR1 LNHDA and CDR2 SQIVND come from the germline V gene (reference sequence). The CDR3 is 17 amino acids. V was clipped by 5 bases and J by 1 base; unmatched bases: 10. DNA of the CDR3: TGTGCCAGTAGTCCCTGGGGTAGCGGGAATTCCTACAATGAGCAGTTCTTC. It yields the protein CASSPWGSGNSYNEQFF.

This chain connects TRBV28 to TRBJ2-4; weak D call: TRBD1 (5 bases). Looked up from germline, CDR1 is MDHEN and CDR2 is SYDVKM. This CDR3 is 15 amino acids long. The ends were cut back, 2 bases at V and 2 bases at J, with 10 bases in the middle. CDR3 protein: CASSLRGYSKNIQYF. The CDR3 nucleotides read TGTGCCAGCAGTTTAAGGGGATACTCCAAAAACATTCAGTACTTC.

This chain connects TRBV28 to TRBJ2-7; 7 bases map to TRBD1. The CDR3 consists of 16 residues. Germline loops: CDR1 MDHEN, CDR2 SYDVKM. Trimming cost V 5 bases and J 4 bases; bases outside gene matches: 14. The CDR3 loop is CASSPADRVFSYEQYF. The CDR3 region has the DNA TGTGCCAGCAGTCCAGCAGACAGGGTTTTTTCTTACGAGCAGTACTTC.

The count of this clone is one. J is TRBJ2-3 and V is TRBV3-1 (or the pseudogene TRBV3-2), with 8 positions matching TRBD2. In germline, CDR1 is LGHDT, CDR2 YNNKEL (reference sequence). The CDR3 extends over 15 amino acids. Trimming at V came to 1 base and at J to 5 bases, leaving 5 bases not matched to a gene. The CDR3 DNA reads as TGTGCCAGCAGCCAAGGGACTAGCAATCAAGATACGCAGTATTTT. This codes for CASSQGTSNQDTQYF.

The CDR3 spells CASSQDPAGQGPMGYGYTF. The CDR3 DNA reads TGCGCCAGCAGCCAAGATCCCGCCGGACAGGGGCCTATGGGCTATGGCTACACCTTC. The V gene is TRBV4-3, the J gene TRBJ1-2; 9 bases match TRBD1. The V segment lost 0 bases and the J segment 4 bases; nucleotides outside the gene matches: 15. Germline lookup yields CDR1 LGHNA and CDR2 YSLEER. The CDR3 length is 19 residues.

The V call is TRBV12-3 or TRBV12-4, the J call TRBJ1-1; D might be TRBD1 (5 bases). The CDR3 sequence is 12 residues long. V lost 5 bases and J 7 bases, leaving 11 bases between the germline ends. The DNA of the CDR3 is TGTGCCAGCAGTCGGTGGGGCTTTGAAGCTTTCTTT. Translation gives CASSRWGFEAFF.

The rearrangement uses TRBV12-3 or TRBV12-4 and TRBJ2-1; TRBD2 matches at 8 bases. The CDR3 has 11 amino acids. The trim removed 5 bases at V and 13 bases at J, leaving 4 bases unmatched. The CDR3 protein is CASSQIAGQFF. In nucleotides, the CDR3 is TGTGCCAGCAGTCAAATAGCGGGACAGTTCTTC.

This chain joins TRBV5-8 and TRBJ2-7, with unresolved D. Trimming cost V 1 base and J 3 bases, with 5 bases left between them. The germline V gene encodes CDR1 SGHTS and CDR2 YDEGEE. The CDR3 spans 12 residues. The CDR3 spells CASSLLGYEQYF. The CDR3 nucleotides are TGTGCCAGCAGCTTGCTAGGCTACGAGCAGTACTTC.

The CDR3 loop reads CASSSRGKLGNTEAFF. The CDR3 region has the DNA TGTGCCAGCAGTTCTAGAGGGAAGTTAGGAAACACTGAAGCTTTCTTT. The rearrangement links TRBV6-2 or TRBV6-3 to TRBJ1-1; D is ambiguous. This CDR3 region has 16 residues. CDR1 and CDR2 (germline): MNHEY, SVGEGT. V dropped 4 bases and J dropped 2 bases, with 17 bases sitting between them.

This clone was seen a handful of times. The V call is TRBV2, the J call TRBJ1-5; D remains ambiguous. V lost 4 bases and J 2 bases, leaving 6 bases between the germline ends. The CDR3 totals 13 residues. CDR1 and CDR2 from the germline V gene are SNHLY and FYNNEI. The CDR3 DNA follows: TGTGCCAGCAGTGTAGAGGGCAATCAGCCCCAGCATTTT. Its protein is CASSVEGNQPQHF. Based on the CDR3 plus reference TRBV2 and TRBJ1-5, the full variable domain is EPEVTQTPSHQVTQMGQEVILRCVPISNHLYFYWYRQILGQKVEFLVSFYNNEISEKSEIFDDQFSVERPDGSNFTLKIRSTKLEDSAMYFCASSVEGNQPQHFGDGTRLSIL.

This clone was counted once. V gene TRBV7-2 combines with J gene TRBJ2-3; D possibly corresponds to TRBD1 (5 bases). The CDR3 is made up of 12 amino acids. Per germline, CDR1 SGHTA and CDR2 FQGNSA. Trimming left V 6 bases short and J 8 bases short, with 12 bases between. CDR3 coding DNA: TGTGCCAGCAGTCCACAGGTCGGTACGCAGTATTTT. It translates to CASSPQVGTQYF.

The chain couples TRBV6-2 or TRBV6-3 to TRBJ2-1; 8 bases align to TRBD1. The germline V gene encodes CDR1 MNHEY and CDR2 SVGEGT. V trimming: 6 bases; J trimming: 7 bases; junction bases outside the gene matches: 17. The CDR3 sequence is 17 residues long. The CDR3 DNA sequence: TGTGCCAGCAGCCTAGACGGGGACAGGTCGAGGGATAATGAGCAGTTCTTC. It yields the protein CASSLDGDRSRDNEQFF.

V gene TRBV5-1 combines with J gene TRBJ2-7; 7 bases line up with TRBD1. Per the germline V gene, CDR1 is SGHRS and CDR2 is YFSETQ. The CDR3 is 13 residues long. The J segment lost 4 bases and the V segment lost 4 bases, leaving 5 bases of the junction unmatched. Here the CDR3 reads CASSLEGQYEQYF. The CDR3 region has the DNA TGCGCCAGCAGCCTTGAGGGACAGTACGAGCAGTACTTC.

The chain is built from TRBV7-8 and TRBJ2-1; 10 positions match TRBD1. The CDR3 consists of 16 residues. From germline, CDR1 is SGHVS and CDR2 FQNEAQ. V lost 5 bases, J lost 6 bases, and 10 bases stayed unmatched. CDR3 nucleotides: TGTGCCAGCAGCCATCGTCCCGGGACAGGGGTCAATGAGCAGTTCTTC. Encoded protein: CASSHRPGTGVNEQFF.

The rearrangement joins TRBV7-2 to TRBJ2-5; the match to TRBD2 covers 7 bases. CDR3 length: 14 residues. Germline V gives CDR1 SGHTA, CDR2 FQGNSA. V gave up 6 bases and J gave up 4 bases; unmatched junction bases: 8. CDR3 DNA: TGTGCCAGCAGAATAGGCGGGAGCAGAGAGACCCAGTACTTC. It codes for CASRIGGSRETQYF.